This TCR beta chain was observed in a study of CD8 T cells in Susac syndrome. The overall study: Patients with Susac syndrome were therapy-naive, on corticosteroids, or on intravenous immunoglobulin alone at blood draw. Study results and caveats: The CD4+ T cell repertoires in Susac syndrome were not clonally expanded.

Between the trimmed V and J ends, which lost 6 bases and 2 bases, there was a span of 20 bases. This CDR3 region has 17 residues. In germline, CDR1 is MNHNS, CDR2 SASEGT. For this clonotype: Its antigen is currently unknown.

The RNA input was about 0.45 to 1 ug, and it was reverse transcribed with random hexamers. TCR beta CDR3 was amplified by immunoSEQ multiplex PCR. This amplification extended across 54 Vbeta and 13 Jbeta segments. TCRdb redid the calling of the immunoSEQ multiplex PCR reads with MiXCR, one entry per CDR3 protein. The sample yields under 200,000 distinct CDR3 sequences, about 96% seen once. The TCR comes from a human donor with Susac syndrome. The V gene is TRBV6-1, the J gene TRBJ1-5, with D possibly TRBD1 on 5 matching bases. Source material: CD4+ T cells from PBMCs. The CDR3 DNA follows: TGTGCCAGCAGCCGGTCCGGGGCCGCCTGGGGCAATCAGCCCCAGCATTTT. It translates to CASSRSGAAWGNQPQHF.